The 6 T cell receptor beta chains below all came from one sample that was sequenced in a study of CD8+ T cells in alopecia areata. The authors extracted RNA and reverse transcribed it into cDNA as the sequencing template. The data were produced by immunoSEQ multiplex PCR, yet TCRdb's version contains in-frame clones alone and is incomplete. The table shows about 120,000 clones, with 53% occurring only once. Treatment specified: oral pan-JAK inhibitor, 5-10 mg twice daily. This specimen consisted of CD4+ T cells sorted from blood, obtained at week 4, from a patient treated with tofacitinib. These receptors all come from a human donor with alopecia areata.

V usage is TRBV5-1 and J usage is TRBJ1-1; D not certain. CDR3 size: 13 residues. Germline values: CDR1 SGHRS, CDR2 YFSETQ. Trimming took off 1 base at V and 1 base at J, with 5 bases between the two ends. CDR3 region: CASSLWGNTEAFF. The DNA for the CDR3 is TGCGCCAGCAGCTTGTGGGGGAACACTGAAGCTTTCTTT. Drawing the rest from reference TRBV5-1 and TRBJ1-1, the complete variable domain is KAGVTQTPRYLIKTRGQQVTLSCSPISGHRSVSWYQQTPGQGLQFLFEYFSETQRNKGNFPGRFSGRQFSNSRSEMNVSTLELGDSALYLCASSLWGNTEAFFGQGTRLTVV.

This clone has a count of ten or more. Other DNA sequences within the sample encode an identical CDR3. This chain uses TRBV18 with TRBJ2-7, with 9 bases lining up with TRBD1. With V trimmed by 2 bases and J by 3 bases, 5 bases remained unmatched. This CDR3 spans 15 amino acids. Looked up from germline, CDR1 is KGHSH and CDR2 is LQKENI. The CDR3 loop reads CASSPSTGGGYEQYF. CDR3 DNA sequence: TGTGCCAGCTCACCAAGCACAGGGGGCGGCTACGAGCAGTACTTC.

The rearrangement links TRBV25-1 to TRBJ1-2; weak D call: TRBD1 (5 bases). The CDR3 runs 12 residues. Germline V gene sequence: CDR1 MGHDK, CDR2 SYGVNS. The germline V and J ends were trimmed by 5 bases and 9 bases, with 13 bases remaining between them. This CDR3 is CASSPGRGSYTF. CDR3 in DNA: TGTGCCAGCAGTCCCGGAAGGGGTAGCTACACCTTC.

This clone occurred a few times. The chain couples TRBV19 to TRBJ1-5, with D uncertain. CDR3 size: 13 residues. Trimming stripped 1 base from V and 4 bases from J, with 5 bases between. Germline V gives CDR1 LNHDA, CDR2 SQIVND (reference sequence). DNA of the CDR3: TGTGCCAGTAGTATAGTAGGGAATCAGCCCCAGCATTTT. Its translation: CASSIVGNQPQHF.

The J gene is TRBJ1-1, the V gene TRBV30; no reliable D call. This CDR3 comprises 13 residues. V dropped 1 base and J dropped 5 bases, with 11 bases sitting between them. The germline V gene encodes CDR1 GTSNPN and CDR2 SVGIG (reference sequence). CDR3: CAWSANSGTEAFF. CDR3 DNA sequence: TGTGCCTGGAGTGCGAACTCCGGGACTGAAGCTTTCTTT.

This chain links TRBV29-1 with TRBJ2-5; D gene unclear. This CDR3 contains 13 residues. Trimming removed 4 bases at V and 7 bases at J, with 16 bases between. Germline V gives CDR1 SQVTM, CDR2 ANQGSEA. Here the CDR3 reads CSVAPDAMGTQYF. In DNA, the CDR3 is TGCAGCGTTGCCCCGGACGCCATGGGGACCCAGTACTTC.